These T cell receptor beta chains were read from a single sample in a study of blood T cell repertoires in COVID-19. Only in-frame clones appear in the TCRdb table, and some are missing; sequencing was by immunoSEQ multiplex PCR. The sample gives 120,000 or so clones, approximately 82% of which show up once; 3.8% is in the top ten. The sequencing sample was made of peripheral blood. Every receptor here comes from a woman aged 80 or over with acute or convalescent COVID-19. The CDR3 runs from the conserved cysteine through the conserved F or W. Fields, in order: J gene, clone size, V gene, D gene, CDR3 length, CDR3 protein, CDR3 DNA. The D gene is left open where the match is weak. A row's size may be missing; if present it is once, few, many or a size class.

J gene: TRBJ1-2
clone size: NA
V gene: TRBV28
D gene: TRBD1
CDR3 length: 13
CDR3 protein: CASQQGALYGYTF
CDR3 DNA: TGTGCCAGTCAACAGGGGGCCCTCTATGGCTACACCTTC

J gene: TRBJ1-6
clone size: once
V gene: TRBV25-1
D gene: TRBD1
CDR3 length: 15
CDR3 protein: CASRRTGGKNSPLHF
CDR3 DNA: TGTGCCAGCCGTCGGACAGGGGGAAAGAATTCACCCCTCCACTTT

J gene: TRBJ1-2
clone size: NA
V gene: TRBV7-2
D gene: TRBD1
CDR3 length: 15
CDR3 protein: CASSPTTGGAVGYTF
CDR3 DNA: TGTGCCAGCAGCCCCACAACAGGGGGCGCGGTTGGCTACACCTTC

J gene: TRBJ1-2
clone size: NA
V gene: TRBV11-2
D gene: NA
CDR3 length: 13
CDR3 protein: CASSLAGRYGYTF
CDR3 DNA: TGTGCCAGCAGCTTAGCAGGCCGCTATGGCTACACCTTC

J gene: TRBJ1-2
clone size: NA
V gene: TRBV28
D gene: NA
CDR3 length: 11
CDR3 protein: CASSFAGGYTF
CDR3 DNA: TGTGCCAGCAGTTTTGCGGGTGGCTACACCTTC

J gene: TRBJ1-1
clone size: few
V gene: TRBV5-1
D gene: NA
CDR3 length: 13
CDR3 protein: CASSLTVNTEAFF
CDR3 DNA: TGCGCCAGCAGCCTTACAGTGAACACTGAAGCTTTCTTT

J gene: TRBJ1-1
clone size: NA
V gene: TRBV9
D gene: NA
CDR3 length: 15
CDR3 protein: CASSAHIGINTEAFF
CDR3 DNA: TGTGCCAGCAGCGCCCACATCGGGATAAACACTGAAGCTTTCTTT

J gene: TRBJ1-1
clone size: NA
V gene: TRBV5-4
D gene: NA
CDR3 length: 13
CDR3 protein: CASSLGGEAEAFF
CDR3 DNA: TGTGCCAGCAGCTTGGGGGGCGAGGCTGAAGCTTTCTTT

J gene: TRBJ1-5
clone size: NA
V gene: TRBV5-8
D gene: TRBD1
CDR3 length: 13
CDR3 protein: CASSSTGGQPQHF
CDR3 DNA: TGTGCCAGCAGCTCGACAGGGGGTCAGCCCCAGCATTTT

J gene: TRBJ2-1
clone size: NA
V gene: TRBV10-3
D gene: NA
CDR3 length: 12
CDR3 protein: CAISAGFNEQFF
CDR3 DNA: TGTGCCATCAGTGCAGGGTTCAATGAGCAGTTCTTC

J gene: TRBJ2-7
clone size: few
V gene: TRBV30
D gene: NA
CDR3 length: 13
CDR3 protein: CAWSVGGINEQYF
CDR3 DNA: TGTGCCTGGAGTGTCGGAGGGATCAACGAGCAGTACTTC

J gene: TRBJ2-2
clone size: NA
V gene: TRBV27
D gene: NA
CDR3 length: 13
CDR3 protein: CASSLTPTGELFF
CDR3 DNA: TGTGCCAGCAGTTTAACTCCCACCGGGGAGCTGTTTTTT

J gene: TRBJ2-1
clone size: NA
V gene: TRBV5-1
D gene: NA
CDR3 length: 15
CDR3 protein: CASSGAMGPTNEQFF
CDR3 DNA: TGCGCCAGCAGCGGGGCTATGGGGCCCACGAATGAGCAGTTCTTC

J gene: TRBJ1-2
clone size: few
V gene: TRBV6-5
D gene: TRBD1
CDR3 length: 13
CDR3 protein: CASSSGGGYGYTF
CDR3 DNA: TGTGCCAGCTCCTCAGGGGGCGGATATGGCTACACCTTC

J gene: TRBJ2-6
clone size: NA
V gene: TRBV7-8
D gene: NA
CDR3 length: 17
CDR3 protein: CASSWGGPSAGANVLTF
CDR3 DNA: TGTGCCAGCAGCTGGGGGGGCCCGAGCGCTGGGGCCAACGTCCTGACTTTC

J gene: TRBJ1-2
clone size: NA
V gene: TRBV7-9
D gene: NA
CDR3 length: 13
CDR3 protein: CASSLVEESGYTF
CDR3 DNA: TGTGCCAGCAGCCTCGTGGAGGAGTCGGGCTACACCTTC

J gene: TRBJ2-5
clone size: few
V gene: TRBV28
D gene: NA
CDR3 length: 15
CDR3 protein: CASSPRGGGGETQYF
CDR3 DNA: TGTGCCAGCAGCCCCCGTGGAGGGGGCGGAGAGACCCAGTACTTC

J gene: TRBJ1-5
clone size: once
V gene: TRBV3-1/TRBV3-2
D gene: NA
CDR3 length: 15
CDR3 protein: CASSQNPGSNQPQHF
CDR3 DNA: TGTGCCAGCAGCCAAAACCCAGGGAGCAATCAGCCCCAGCATTTT

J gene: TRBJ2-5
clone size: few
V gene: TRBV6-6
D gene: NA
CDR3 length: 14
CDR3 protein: CASSYDSTVGTQYF
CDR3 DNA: TGTGCCAGCAGTTACGATTCTACGGTCGGGACCCAGTACTTC

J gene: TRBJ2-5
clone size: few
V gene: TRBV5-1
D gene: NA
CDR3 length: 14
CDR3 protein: CASSSPSEQETQYF
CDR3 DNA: TGCGCCAGCAGCTCTCCCTCCGAGCAAGAGACCCAGTACTTC

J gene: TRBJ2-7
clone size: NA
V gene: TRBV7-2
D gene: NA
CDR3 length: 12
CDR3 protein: CASSQGTVEQYF
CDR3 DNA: TGTGCCAGCAGCCAGGGGACCGTTGAGCAGTACTTC

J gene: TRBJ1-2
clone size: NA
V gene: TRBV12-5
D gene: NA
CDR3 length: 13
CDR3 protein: CASGLGGHYGYTF
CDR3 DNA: TGTGCTAGTGGTTTGGGCGGCCACTATGGCTACACCTTC

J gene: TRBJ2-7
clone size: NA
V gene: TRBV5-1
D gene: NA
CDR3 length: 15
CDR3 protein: CASSIMTPKLGEQYF
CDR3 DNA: TGCGCCAGCAGCATCATGACTCCCAAGCTAGGCGAGCAGTACTTC

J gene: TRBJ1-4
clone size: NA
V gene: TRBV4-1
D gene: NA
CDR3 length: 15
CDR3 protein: CASSQPLAANEKLFF
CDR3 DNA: TGCGCCAGCAGCCAACCGCTGGCGGCTAATGAAAAACTGTTTTTT

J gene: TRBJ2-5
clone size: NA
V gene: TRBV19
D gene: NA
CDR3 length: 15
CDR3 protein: CASSISLLLEETQYF
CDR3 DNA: TGTGCCAGTAGTATATCTCTTCTCTTGGAGGAGACCCAGTACTTC

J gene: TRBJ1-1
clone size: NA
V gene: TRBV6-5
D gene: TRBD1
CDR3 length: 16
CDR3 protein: CASSYSGGTGNTEAFF
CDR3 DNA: TGTGCCAGCAGTTACTCAGGGGGGACAGGCAACACTGAAGCTTTCTTT

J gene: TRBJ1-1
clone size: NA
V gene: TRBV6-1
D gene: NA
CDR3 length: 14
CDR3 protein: CASSEPGLGGEAFF
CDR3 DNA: TGTGCCAGCAGTGAACCCGGGTTGGGGGGTGAAGCTTTCTTT

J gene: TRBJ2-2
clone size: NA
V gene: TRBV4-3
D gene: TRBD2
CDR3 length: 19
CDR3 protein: CASSQDPGTSGGNTGELFF
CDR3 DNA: TGCGCCAGCAGCCAAGATCCCGGGACTAGCGGGGGCAACACCGGGGAGCTGTTTTTT